This T cell receptor (beta chain) emerged from a study of beta chain features in type 1 diabetes. Study-level findings and limits: Shorter TCRB CDR3s, moderately but significantly so, marked every one of the four CD4+ subsets in Type 1 diabetes patients. Type 1 diabetes patients had fewer VDJ junction insertions and more deletions. A potential influence of HLA type upon TCRB rearrangement remained unresolved herein. Cells carrying high TCR expression could end up over-represented when cDNA is sequenced.

One heparinised draw, averaging roughly 0.12 L, was taken per donor. Expressed TCRB transcripts got sequenced, as all isolated RNA was reverse transcribed. TCRdb's table, derived via immunoSEQ multiplex PCR, lists solely in-frame clones and lacks some. The sample includes some 240,000 clones, 16% of them seen just once. Concerning this clone itself: The antigen is undetermined.

This CDR3 is built from 15 residues. The germline CDR1 and CDR2 sequences are MDHEN and SYDVKM. The V end was cut by 6 bases, the J end by 7 bases, with 18 bases between. The genes are TRBV28 and TRBJ1-4, with no clear D. The sequencing input was naive CD4+ T cells from blood. This sequence originates from a man younger than 40 with type 1 diabetes. CDR3 in amino acids: CASSLISERGEKLFF. The CDR3 DNA sequence: TGTGCCAGCAGCCTTATCTCCGAGCGGGGTGAAAAACTGTTTTTT.